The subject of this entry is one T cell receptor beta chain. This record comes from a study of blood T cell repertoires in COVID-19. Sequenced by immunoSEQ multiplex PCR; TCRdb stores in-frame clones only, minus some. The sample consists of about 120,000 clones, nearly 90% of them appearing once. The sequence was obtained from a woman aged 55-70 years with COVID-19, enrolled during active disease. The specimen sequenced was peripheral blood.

The CDR3 DNA is TGTGCCAGCAGCTTGGTGGGGGACAGGGGAAGTGTAAACTATGGCTACACCTTC. The encoded protein is CASSLVGDRGSVNYGYTF. The chain is built from TRBV5-5 and TRBJ1-2; 10 nucleotides match TRBD1. J was trimmed by 2 bases and V by 0 bases; bases with no gene match: 10. Looked up from germline, CDR1 is SGHKS and CDR2 is YYEKEE (reference sequence). The CDR3 runs 18 residues.